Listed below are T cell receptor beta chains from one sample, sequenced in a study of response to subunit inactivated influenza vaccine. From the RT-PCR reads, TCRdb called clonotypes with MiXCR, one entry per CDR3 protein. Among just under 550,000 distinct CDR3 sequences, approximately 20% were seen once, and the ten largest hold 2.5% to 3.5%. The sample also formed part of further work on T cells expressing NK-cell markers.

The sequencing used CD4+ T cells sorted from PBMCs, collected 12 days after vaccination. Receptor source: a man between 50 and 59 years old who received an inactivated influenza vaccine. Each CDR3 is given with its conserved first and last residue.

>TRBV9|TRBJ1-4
CASSETVTNEKLFF
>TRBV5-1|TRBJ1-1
CASRGLRNTEAFF
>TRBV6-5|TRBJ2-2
CASSYRQPNTGELFF
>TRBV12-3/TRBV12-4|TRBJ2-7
CASSRGVAGIGEQYF
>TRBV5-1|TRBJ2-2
CAISGPGGNTGELFF
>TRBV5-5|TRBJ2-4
CASSFTGGNIQYF
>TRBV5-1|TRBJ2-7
CASSLAPTGTSGGAFYEQYF
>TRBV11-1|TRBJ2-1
CASSRGRGLADPNNYNEQFF
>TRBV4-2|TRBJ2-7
CASSQGLGTPSYEQYF
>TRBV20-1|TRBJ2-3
CSARDGRGGTDTQYF
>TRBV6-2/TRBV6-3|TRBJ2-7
CASSRDTVYEQYF
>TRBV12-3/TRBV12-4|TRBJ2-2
CASGQGGVGELFF
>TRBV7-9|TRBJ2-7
CASSLAGEDRQGGF
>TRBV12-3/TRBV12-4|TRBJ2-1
CASSSAVRSYNEQFF
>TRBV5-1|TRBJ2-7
CASSRLAGVDEQYF
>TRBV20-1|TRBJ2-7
CSASLAQGTYEQYF
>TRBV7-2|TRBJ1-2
CASSFARVVDGYTF
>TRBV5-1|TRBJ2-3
CASSPRPGGDDTQYF
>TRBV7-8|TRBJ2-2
CASSPSGSGTGELFF
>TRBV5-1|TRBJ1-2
CASSPGQARYNNYGYTF
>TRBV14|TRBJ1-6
CASSQTSGNNSPLHF
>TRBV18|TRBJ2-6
CASSPPGRGSGANVLTF
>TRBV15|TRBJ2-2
CATSRAGSQGTGELFF
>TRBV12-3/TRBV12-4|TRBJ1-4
CASGPTPGLRIF
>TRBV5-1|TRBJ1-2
CASSLDEGLTGFNGYTF
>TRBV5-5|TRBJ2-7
CASSSLAGGRSYEQYF
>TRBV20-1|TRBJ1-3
CSASPPGGRSGNTIYF
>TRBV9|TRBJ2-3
CASSGKGSTDTQYF
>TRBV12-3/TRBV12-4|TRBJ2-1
CASSPGDFPNEQFF
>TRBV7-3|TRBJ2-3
CASSFAGFTDTQYF
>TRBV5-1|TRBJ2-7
CASSSGTGNYEQYF
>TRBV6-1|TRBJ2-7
CASRRRSGDYEQYF
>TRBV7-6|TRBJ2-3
CASSLGTSGRFTDTQYF
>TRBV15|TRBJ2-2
CATSGLDRANTGELFF
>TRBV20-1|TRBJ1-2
CSARADISYGYTF
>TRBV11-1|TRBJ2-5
CASSFGPRGETQYF
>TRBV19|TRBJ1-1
CASSIGYWEVEAFF
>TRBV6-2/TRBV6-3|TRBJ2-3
CASSYRLAENTDTQYF
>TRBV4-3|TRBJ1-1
CASSLTWVNEAFF
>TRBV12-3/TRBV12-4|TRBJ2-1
CASSPTSGLYNEQFF
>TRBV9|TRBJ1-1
CASSVEAGAGKAFF
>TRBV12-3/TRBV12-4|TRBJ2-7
CASTPRDRVPYEQYF
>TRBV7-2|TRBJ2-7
CASSLQPAGGRYEQYF
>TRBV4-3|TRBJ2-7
CASSQRQGFEQYF
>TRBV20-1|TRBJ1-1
CSARPASGKYTEAFF
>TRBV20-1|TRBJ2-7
CSAPGQGLDEQYF
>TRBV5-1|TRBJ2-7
CASSLTGGESYEQYF
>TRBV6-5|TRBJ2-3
CASSFFEASTDTQYF
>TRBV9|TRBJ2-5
CASSVAGGIQETQYF